The clone carrying this T cell receptor beta chain is a singleton in its sample. Its antigen remains unidentified. This sample is drawn from a study of vaccination and CD4 T cells after COVID-19. Study-wide results and limits: Nearly all convalescent vaccine-specific clones, 304 of 307, recognized only SARS-CoV-2 spike.

The Oncomine TCR Beta short-read assay generated sequence data from the DNA of cultured CD4+ T cells. TCRdb called the PCR reads again in MiXCR, with one record for every CDR3 protein. The table includes about 7,800 distinct CDR3 sequences, about 61% detected once. V trimming: 0 bases; J trimming: 0 bases; junction bases outside the gene matches: 5. This CDR3 spans 17 amino acids. Germline values: CDR1 SGHDN, CDR2 FVKESK. The treatment was: approximately 9-day PBMC culture with coronavirus spike peptide pools or control peptides (ViraFEST assay). The rearrangement links TRBV14 to TRBJ1-2; the match to TRBD1 covers 9 bases. Sequencing input: CD4+ T cells from blood, cultured in vitro. The sequence was collected from a human donor who had recovered from COVID-19. This CDR3 is CASSQDRGTGPNYGYTF. The CDR3 DNA reads as TGTGCCAGCAGCCAAGATCGTGGGACAGGGCCTAACTATGGCTACACCTTC.